The 7 T cell receptor beta chains presented below share a single source sample, sequenced in a study of control samples from healthy donors and cancer patients. Data came from immunoSEQ multiplex PCR; TCRdb stores just in-frame clones and leaves some out. The repertoire includes a few hundred thousand clones, approximately 90% of them detected once, and more than 6% sits in the top ten. Sequencing was done on a sample of PBMCs. These TCRs come from a man aged 40-55 years with head and neck cancer.

J is TRBJ2-1 and V is TRBV28; D ambiguous. The germline gives CDR1 MDHEN, CDR2 SYDVKM. With 2 bases removed from V and 13 bases from J, the gap between germline ends came to 9 bases. The CDR3 has 11 residues. CDR3 sequence reads: CASSLVENQFF. The CDR3 DNA reads as TGTGCCAGCAGTTTAGTAGAAAATCAGTTCTTC.

This clone was picked up a small number of times. The chain employs TRBV10-3 and TRBJ1-6; no definite D call. The CDR3 loop spans 13 amino acids. The germline CDR1 and CDR2 sequences are ENHRY and SYGVKD. V lost 0 bases and J 9 bases, leaving 6 bases between the germline ends. DNA for the CDR3: TGTGCCATCAGTGAGTCTCTGGGTTCACCCCTCCACTTT. Protein sequence: CAISESLGSPLHF.

The chain is built from TRBV12-3 or TRBV12-4 and TRBJ1-1, with no clear D. V lost 5 bases, J lost 7 bases, and 8 bases lay in between. The CDR3 length is 11 residues. CDR3 coding DNA: TGTGCCAGCAGTGGAGACGGTGAAGCTTTCTTT. The encoded protein is CASSGDGEAFF.

The sample holds one count of this clone. This chain links TRBV3-1 (or the pseudogene TRBV3-2) with TRBJ2-2, with 7 nucleotides matching TRBD1. This CDR3 spans 14 amino acids. CDR1 is LGHDT and CDR2 is YNNKEL in the germline V gene (reference sequence). V lost 2 bases, J lost 7 bases, and 4 bases stayed unmatched. The CDR3 DNA reads as TGTGCCAGCAGCCAAAGAGGGGGCAGCGGGGAGCTGTTTTTT. The encoded protein is CASSQRGGSGELFF.

The chain recombines TRBV10-3 with TRBJ2-3, with 10 bases lining up with TRBD1. This CDR3 spans 15 amino acids. Germline V gene sequence: CDR1 ENHRY, CDR2 SYGVKD. Germline trimming cut 5 bases from V and 1 base from J; bases unmatched to any gene: 3. The CDR3 coding sequence is TGTGCCATCAGTTTAGGGACAGGGGGCACAGATACGCAGTATTTT. It codes for CAISLGTGGTDTQYF.

The chain joins TRBV19 to TRBJ2-1; TRBD2 matches at 13 bases. Per the germline V gene, CDR1 is LNHDA and CDR2 is SQIVND (reference sequence). V shed 3 bases and J 6 bases; nucleotides not matched to a gene: 8. The CDR3 is made up of 17 amino acids. CDR3 nucleotide sequence: TGTGCCAGTAGTATCTGGACTAGCGGGAGACGGGGCAATGAGCAGTTCTTC. The encoded protein is CASSIWTSGRRGNEQFF.

The CDR3 loop is CASSTPEGSAFF. In DNA, the CDR3 is TGTGCCAGTAGCACCCCGGAAGGGTCGGCTTTCTTT. This chain connects TRBV19 to TRBJ1-1; D is undetermined. V was trimmed by 6 bases and J by 11 bases, leaving 16 bases between them. Germline V gives CDR1 LNHDA, CDR2 SQIVND (reference sequence). The CDR3 loop spans 12 amino acids.